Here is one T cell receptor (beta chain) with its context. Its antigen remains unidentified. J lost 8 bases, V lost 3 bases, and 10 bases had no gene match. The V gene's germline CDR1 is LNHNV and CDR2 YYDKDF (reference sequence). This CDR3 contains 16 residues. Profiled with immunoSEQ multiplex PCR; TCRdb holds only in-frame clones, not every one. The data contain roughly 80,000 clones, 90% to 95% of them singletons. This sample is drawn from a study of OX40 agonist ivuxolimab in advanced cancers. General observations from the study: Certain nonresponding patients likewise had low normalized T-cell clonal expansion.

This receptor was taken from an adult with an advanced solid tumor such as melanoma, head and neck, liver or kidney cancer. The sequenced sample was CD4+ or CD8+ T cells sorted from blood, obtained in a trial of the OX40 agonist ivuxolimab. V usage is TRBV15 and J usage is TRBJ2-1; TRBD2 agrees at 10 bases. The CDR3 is CATSRGPSGSYHEQFF. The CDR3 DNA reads TGTGCCACCAGCAGGGGGCCTAGCGGGAGTTACCATGAGCAGTTCTTC.